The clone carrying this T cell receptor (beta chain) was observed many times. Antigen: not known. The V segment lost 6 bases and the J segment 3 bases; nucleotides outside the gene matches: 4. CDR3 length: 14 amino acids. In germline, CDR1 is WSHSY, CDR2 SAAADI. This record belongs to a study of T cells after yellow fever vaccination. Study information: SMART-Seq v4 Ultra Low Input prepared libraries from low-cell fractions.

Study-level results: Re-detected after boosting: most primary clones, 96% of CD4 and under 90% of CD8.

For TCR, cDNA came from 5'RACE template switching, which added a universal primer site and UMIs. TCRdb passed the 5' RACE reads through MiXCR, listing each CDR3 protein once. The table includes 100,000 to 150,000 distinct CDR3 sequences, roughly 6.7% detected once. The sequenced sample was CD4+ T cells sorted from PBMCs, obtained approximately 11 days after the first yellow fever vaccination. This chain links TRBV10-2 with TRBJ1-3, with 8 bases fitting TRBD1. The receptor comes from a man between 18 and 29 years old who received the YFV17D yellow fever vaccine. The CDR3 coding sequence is TGCGCCAGCAGCAGGGGGCTGGATGGAAACACCATATATTTT. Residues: CASSRGLDGNTIYF.